A selection of T cell receptor beta chains follows, all from one sample in a study of T cell responses to AZD1222 COVID-19 vaccine. Only in-frame clones appear in the TCRdb table, and some are missing; sequencing was by immunoSEQ multiplex PCR. The sample records roughly 100,000 clones, about 88% being singletons. The sample consisted of peripheral blood, taken on day 0 of AZD1222 vaccination. The receptor set was obtained from an adult in good health. CDR3s include the opening cysteine and the closing phenylalanine or tryptophan. D genes are given only for firm matches. Some rows mark clone size as missing; the rest say once, few, many or name a class of expanded clone.

clone_size,d_call,v_call,cdr3_length,j_call,cdr3_nt,cdr3_aa
.,.,TRBV25-1,15,TRBJ1-3,TGTGCCAGCAGTGATGCGTGGGGCTCTGGAAACACCATATATTTT,CASSDAWGSGNTIYF
.,.,TRBV27,17,TRBJ2-2,TGTGCCAGCAGTTTATCGTGGATAGCCCAAGGTTCCGGGGAGCTGTTTTTT,CASSLSWIAQGSGELFF
.,TRBD1,TRBV28,14,TRBJ1-2,TGTGCCAGCAGGATGGGACAGGGGAACTATGGCTACACCTTC,CASRMGQGNYGYTF
.,TRBD1,TRBV10-3,14,TRBJ1-2,TGTGCCATCAGTCTTTCGACAGGGGATTATGGCTACACCTTC,CAISLSTGDYGYTF
.,.,TRBV12-3/TRBV12-4,13,TRBJ2-2,TGTGCCAGCAGTTTACAGCACACCGGGGAGCTGTTTTTT,CASSLQHTGELFF
.,.,TRBV5-4,13,TRBJ1-2,TGTGCCAGCAGCTTGGCGTCAGGGTTCACCCACACCTTC,CASSLASGFTHTF
.,.,TRBV11-3,15,TRBJ2-2,TGTGCCAGCAGCCAAACAAGACTGAACACCGGGGAGCTGTTTTTT,CASSQTRLNTGELFF
.,TRBD1,TRBV6-4,15,TRBJ1-4,TGTGCCAGCAGTCCGTATGGCCGGGACAGGGGAATGCCGTTTTTT,CASSPYGRDRGMPFF
once,TRBD2,TRBV4-3,14,TRBJ2-5,TGCGCCAGCAGCCAACCGGGACTAGCAGAGACCCAGTACTTC,CASSQPGLAETQYF
.,.,TRBV9,16,TRBJ1-4,TGTGCCAGCAGCGTAGAGTCGAAGGCGAGGGGTGAAAAACTGTTTTTT,CASSVESKARGEKLFF
few,.,TRBV28,14,TRBJ1-6,TGTGCCAGCAGTCCCCCGCCCACTGTTGTCTCCCTCCACTTT,CASSPPPTVVSLHF
.,.,TRBV5-4,16,TRBJ1-1,TGTGCCAGCAGCTCCGCCCCGGGACAAGGGAGGATTGAAGCTTTCTTT,CASSSAPGQGRIEAFF
.,.,TRBV5-1,13,TRBJ2-7,TGCGCCAGCAGCCCGAGAATGGTAGAGGAGCAGTACTTC,CASSPRMVEEQYF